The subject of this entry is one T cell receptor beta chain. The specificity of this receptor is unknown. No qualities accompany the bases; no much larger clone lies one base away. Taken from cysteine to phenylalanine, the CDR3 has 17 residues. Only CDR3 DNA remains: 51 bases, in frame from the first base. According to the germline V gene, CDR1 reads LGHNA and CDR2 reads YNFKEQ. V is clipped by 0 bases and J by 1 base, and the sequence between their germline boundaries is 16 bases long. Genomic DNA was extracted with the Qiagen DNeasy kit from unsorted PBMCs and from negatively selected CD4+ and CD8+ fractions. Using primers that anneal to V and J segments, immunoSEQ multiplex PCR amplified the TCR beta CDR3 regions. A synthetic immune receptor repertoire was used to minimize amplification bias, and any remaining bias was removed computationally after sequencing. The authors' analysis ran thus. Custom Python scripts were used to quantify repertoire diversity as the Shannon entropy index. Unsorted, CD4+ and CD8+ repertoires were analyzed separately, except for combined analyses in which CD4+ and CD8+ sequences were merged in silico. A clone was considered expanded if an increase in frequency of at least 2-fold after treatment relative to C1D1 was found, and a pseudocount of 0.5 was applied to clones undetected at baseline. Clones with 0 or 1 copy at C1D1 were defined as singleton clones, while clones with 2 or more copies were defined as non-singleton clones. Clones expanded in unsorted samples were annotated as CD4+, CD8+ or unknown by matching protein sequences in sorted samples from the same patient. Wilcoxon tests on paired samples were used to test changes in diversity from C1D1 to C4D1. As stored in TCRdb, this immuneACCESS dataset retains in-frame rearrangements with V and J assigned. A fraction of the clones does not appear; measured against another copy, unresolved V genes explain less than half of the discrepancy, and the remainder lacks a known reason. Clone size and V and J calls were adopted from that table, with D and trimming inferred from the DNA. The sample has approximately 160,000 clones on record, approximately 72% of them singletons. The ten most abundant clones make up roughly a tenth of the sample.

These data are taken from a study of PD-1 blockade in classical Hodgkin lymphoma (TCRdb year 2020). Turning to the overall study: Nivolumab dosing was 3 mg/kg intravenously every 2 weeks, continuing until either disease progression or unacceptable toxicity. The study used CyTOF and TCR beta sequencing to define a peripheral blood immune signature of response to PD-1 blockade in classical Hodgkin lymphoma. Study-level results and caveats: Among trial patients, those achieving complete response had baseline diversity similar to that of newly diagnosed patients, while diversity was significantly lower in partial responders and progressors. Newly diagnosed patients were reported to have lower baseline TCR diversity than healthy donors, and relapsed/refractory patients were reported to have lower baseline TCR diversity still. Only a single clinical trial cohort was studied, and what caused the repertoire differences, possibly disease activity or prior therapy, remained undefined. CD4+ but not CD8+ TCR diversity rose significantly by C4D1 (p=0.0027 vs p=0.16), most apparent in complete responders (p=0.02). Lower diversity was observed in patients in whom nivolumab was started less than 1 year after ASCT, and these patients were excluded from later analyses so that confounding by immune reconstitution would be avoided.

The time point label here, explained by the study, means: cycle 2 day 1 (C2D1) of nivolumab. All trial patients had relapsed after autologous stem cell transplantation, with cohorts A, B and C differing in prior brentuximab vedotin exposure. A total of around 59 patients with relapsed/refractory classical Hodgkin lymphoma made up the trial cohort, and each patient's best overall response was complete response, partial response or progressive disease. Trial patients were treated with single-agent nivolumab in the multi-cohort phase II CheckMate 205 trial. An independent review committee assessed best overall response by applying the 2007 International Working Group response criteria. Trial PBMCs were collected just before the start of nivolumab (C1D1) and during therapy at cycle 2 day 1 and cycle 4 day 1. Peripheral blood was collected in 8 mL Vacutainer Cell Preparation Tubes, from which PBMCs were isolated by centrifugation and then cryopreserved.

The starting material was peripheral blood mononuclear cells (PBMCs), obtained before the second cycle of nivolumab. The TCR originated in a human donor with classical Hodgkin lymphoma. In this chain, TRBV4-2 is recombined with TRBJ2-7; a tentative D match to TRBD2 spans 7 bases. The CDR3 is CASSQDNQRDISYEQYF. The DNA sequence is TGTGCCAGCAGCCAAGATAACCAGCGGGACATTTCCTACGAGCAGTACTTC.